This T cell receptor beta chain was documented in a study of T cells in localized non-small cell lung cancer (dated by TCRdb to the early 2020s). Notes on the research overall: Comparing tumors with uninvolved tumor-adjacent lungs, the study looked at the T cell repertoires of 200 to 250 patients with early-stage NSCLC. The cohort was made up of around 220 treatment-naive NSCLC patients whose localized lung tumors had been resected. The mean age of the NSCLC patients was about 67 years, with roughly 120 men and around 99 women. Study-wide findings and limitations: Because multi-region tumor sequencing was not done, intratumor heterogeneity could not be ruled out. A median of approximately 62 of the top 100 tumor clones turned up in the paired uninvolved adjacent lung, and 25 to 30 of those clones also ranked among the top 100 of that same adjacent lung. Longer overall survival was associated with higher T cell density in blood, whereas shorter survival was associated with higher clonality in adjacent lung. Uninvolved tumor-adjacent lung showed the highest T cell clonality, higher than tumor, which suggests more focused antigenic responses in the uninvolved tumor-adjacent lung. Since the design was exploratory, TCR variables were selected using unadjusted p-values with no false-discovery rate correction.

Note on this clone: What this receptor recognizes is not known. Per-base qualities were not stored, and no clone one base away is much larger.

The germline V gene sets CDR1 to KGHSH and CDR2 to LQKENI. V is reduced by 3 bases and J by 0 bases, leaving a spacing of 6 bases between them. The CDR3, from cysteine to phenylalanine, totals 13 residues. The retained sequence is limited to the CDR3, 39 bases, with the frame set at the first base. At diagnosis, tumor, uninvolved tumor-adjacent lung and peripheral blood were collected and then preserved as a mix of FFPE and fresh-frozen material. TCR beta CDR3 regions were sequenced from DNA using the immunoSEQ Assay. The published analysis was carried out like this. T cell density was computed as TCR beta template counts normalized to usable DNA estimated by amplifying housekeeping genes. The preseqR package was used to estimate richness by extrapolating to 400,000 templates for PBMC samples and to 120,000 templates for tissue samples. Clonality was taken to be one minus Pielou's evenness. To identify tissue-enriched TCRs, differential abundance testing was run on productive amino-acid clonotypes with a minimum total count of 5 and an alpha of 0.1. Repertoire overlap between compartments was quantified with the Jaccard Index and Morisita Overlap Index. GLIPH grouped TCR beta CDR3s together with public tetramer-defined viral CDR3s, and a viral motif had to include at least three viral sequences and show V-gene enrichment. Held by TCRdb, this immuneACCESS table contains in-frame sequences only and omits some clones. Under half of the omission traces to an unresolved V gene where checked; the cause of the rest is unknown. V and J calls and clone size come straight from that table; D and trimming were deduced from the DNA. Within this sample are 5,000 to 7,000 clones, with 25% to 35% of them counted one time only. The ten biggest clones cover approximately 5% of the sample.

This clonotype originated in an older female donor with stage I lung adenocarcinoma. The source was lung tumor tissue, collected before any cancer treatment. The V and J segments used are TRBV18 and TRBJ2-7; the D gene is possibly TRBD2, with 5 bases matching. The base sequence is TGTGCCAGCTCACCCACTAGCTCCTACGAGCAGTACTTC. Its protein is CASSPTSSYEQYF.